The 17 T cell receptor beta chains below all came from one sample that was sequenced in a study of CD8 T cells in Susac syndrome (dated by TCRdb to between 2018 and 2020). To prepare the library, the immunoSEQ multiplex PCR assay was applied. RNA was extracted using the RNeasy kit, and roughly 0.45 to 1 microgram was reverse transcribed with random hexamers. Using fastp at Q25 and MiXCR, TCRdb reprocessed the public reads and kept productive beta chains. Every distinct CDR3 protein forms one entry, paired with its most common genes and DNA. Across this sample there are tens of thousands of distinct CDR3 sequences, with 94% seen only once. Roughly 0.97% of the sample comes from the top ten. The sample comprised CD8+ T cells from PBMCs. The source is a human donor with Susac syndrome.

The chain carries TRBV12-3 or TRBV12-4 and TRBJ2-1, with a weak D call TRBD1 (5 bases). The V end lost 2 bases, the J end lost 9 bases, and 14 bases lay between the germline ends. CDR3 size: 14 residues. The CDR3 DNA is TGTGCCAGCAGTTTATCAGTGGACACGGGTGAGCAGTTCTTC. This gives the protein CASSLSVDTGEQFF.

The V and J genes are TRBV25-1 and TRBJ1-2; D uncertain. This CDR3 contains 14 residues. CDR1 and CDR2 (germline): MGHDK, SYGVNS. Between the trimmed V and J ends, which lost 3 bases and 7 bases, there was a span of 15 bases. This CDR3 is CASSDPQPAVGYTF. As DNA, the CDR3 is TGTGCCAGCAGTGATCCCCAACCAGCAGTTGGCTACACCTTC.

J is TRBJ2-3 and V is TRBV7-9, with a tentative D call TRBD1 (5 bases). The CDR3 is made up of 14 amino acids. Trimming took off 5 bases at V and 1 base at J, with 10 bases between the two ends. The germline gives CDR1 SEHNR, CDR2 FQNEAQ (reference sequence). This chain's CDR3 is CASSLKGGTDTQYF. The CDR3 nucleotides are TGTGCCAGCAGCCTAAAAGGGGGCACAGATACGCAGTATTTT.

The V call is TRBV11-3, the J call TRBJ2-7; a weak D match, TRBD2 (5 bases). In germline, CDR1 is SGHNT, CDR2 YENEEA. V lost 4 bases and J 4 bases, leaving 17 bases between the germline ends. There are 15 residues in the CDR3. This chain's CDR3 is CASSSPDEGIYEQYF. The CDR3 coding sequence is TGTGCCAGCAGCTCACCAGATGAGGGCATATACGAGCAGTACTTC. The whole variable domain, filled in from reference TRBV11-3 and TRBJ2-7, reads EAGVVQSPRYKIIEKKQPVAFWCNPISGHNTLYWYLQNLGQGPELLIRYENEEAVDDSQLPKDRFSAERLKGVDSTLKIQPAELGDSAVYLCASSSPDEGIYEQYFGPGTRLTVT.

The rearrangement links TRBV6-6 to TRBJ2-7; no clear D. V was trimmed by 7 bases and J by 2 bases, leaving 12 bases between them. Germline-derived CDR1 and CDR2 are MNHNY and SVGAGI (reference sequence). The CDR3 is 13 amino acids. The DNA of the CDR3 is TGTGCCAGCACTTCCGGAAGTCCCTACGAGCAGTACTTC. Its protein product is CASTSGSPYEQYF.

This sequence joins TRBV28 and TRBJ2-7, with TRBD2 as a possible D gene (5 bases). The length of the CDR3 is 14 residues. Germline V gene lookup returns CDR1 MDHEN and CDR2 SYDVKM. The ends were cut back, 2 bases at V and 2 bases at J, with 10 bases in the middle. Written as DNA, the CDR3 is TGTGCCAGCAGTTTAGATCGGGGAACCTACGAGCAGTACTTC. Amino acids: CASSLDRGTYEQYF.

This chain connects TRBV20-1 to TRBJ2-7, with 9 bases aligning to TRBD1. The CDR3 extends over 14 amino acids. Germline-derived CDR1 and CDR2 are DFQATT and SNEGSKA (reference sequence). Germline trimming cut 5 bases from V and 7 bases from J; bases unmatched to any gene: 12. The DNA for the CDR3 is TGCAGTGCTGGGGGGCGGGACAGGGAGATGGAGCAGTACTTC. It translates to CSAGGRDREMEQYF.

The chain combines TRBV9 with TRBJ2-1; a possible D gene is TRBD1 (6 bases). This CDR3 contains 15 residues. Germline-derived CDR1 and CDR2 are SGDLS and YYNGEE. Deletions cut 0 bases from V and 3 bases from J, with 10 bases between. CDR3 in amino acids: CASSVEGQYYNEQFF. CDR3 nucleotide sequence: TGTGCCAGCAGCGTAGAAGGACAGTACTACAATGAGCAGTTCTTC.

The J gene is TRBJ1-2, the V gene TRBV15, with TRBD1 identical over 9 bases. J was trimmed by 3 bases and V by 1 base; bases with no gene match: 0. The CDR3 runs to 14 residues. Germline values: CDR1 LNHNV, CDR2 YYDKDF (reference sequence). The chain's CDR3 is CATSRGTGDYGYTF. The CDR3 DNA is TGTGCCACCAGCAGAGGGACAGGGGACTATGGCTACACCTTC.

The rearrangement links TRBV30 to TRBJ1-1; TRBD1 might be the D (5 bases). The CDR3 has 13 residues. The germline V gene has CDR1 GTSNPN and CDR2 SVGIG (reference sequence). The DNA for the CDR3 is TGTGCGCACAGACAGTACATGAACACTGAAGCTTTCTTT. Protein sequence: CAHRQYMNTEAFF.

The chain employs TRBV3-1 and TRBJ2-7; maybe TRBD1 (6 bases). The germline CDR1 and CDR2 sequences are LGHDT and YNNKEL (reference sequence). CDR3 length equals 14 residues. V gave up 1 base and J gave up 2 bases, with 9 bases separating them. CDR3 amino acids: CASSQVGGTYEQYF. In DNA, the CDR3 is TGTGCCAGCAGCCAAGTAGGGGGTACCTACGAGCAGTACTTC.

The CDR3 sequence is CASSEGQGGYEPQHF. The CDR3 DNA reads as TGTGCCAGCAGTGAAGGGCAGGGGGGGTATGAGCCCCAGCATTTT. The rearrangement joins TRBV2 to TRBJ1-5, with 7 bases matching TRBD1. CDR3 length equals 15 residues. Germline CDR1 SNHLY, CDR2 FYNNEI. V lost 1 base to trimming and J lost 8 bases; unmatched junction nucleotides: 8.

This chain joins TRBV2 and TRBJ1-2; D might be TRBD1 (5 bases). The CDR3 runs to 13 residues. Germline CDR1 and CDR2: SNHLY and FYNNEI. V gave up 7 bases and J gave up 2 bases, with 11 bases separating them. This CDR3 reads CASIGEGNYGYTF. CDR3 in DNA: TGTGCCAGCATCGGGGAGGGGAACTATGGCTACACCTTC.

The chain uses TRBV13 and TRBJ2-2; TRBD1 might be the D (6 bases). Looked up from germline, CDR1 is PRHDT and CDR2 is FYEKMQ (reference sequence). There are 17 residues in the CDR3. V was trimmed by 0 bases and J by 6 bases, leaving 17 bases between them. The DNA for the CDR3 is TGTGCCAGCAGCTTAGGCTTTGGGCAGGGGATCTCCGGGGAGCTGTTTTTT. This encodes CASSLGFGQGISGELFF.

The J gene is TRBJ2-5, the V gene TRBV7-9; tentative D call: TRBD2 (6 bases). In germline, CDR1 is SEHNR, CDR2 FQNEAQ (reference sequence). The ends were cut back, 6 bases at V and 4 bases at J, with 15 bases in the middle. CDR3 length: 14 amino acids. In nucleotides, the CDR3 is TGTGCCAGCAGAGCCCCGGAGGGGTTAGAGACCCAGTACTTC. Protein: CASRAPEGLETQYF.

V usage is TRBV19 and J usage is TRBJ2-6; no firm D call. Germline V gene data show CDR1 as LNHDA and CDR2 as SQIVND (reference sequence). This CDR3 has 13 amino acids. Trimming shortened V by 5 bases and J by 2 bases, and 4 bases separated the two germline ends. In nucleotides, the CDR3 is TGTGCCAGTAGTTACCCTGGGGCCAACGTCCTGACTTTC. Its translation: CASSYPGANVLTF.

The chain is built from TRBV27 and TRBJ2-5, with TRBD1 matching 8 bases. With V trimmed by 6 bases and J by 2 bases, 8 bases remained unmatched. This CDR3 comprises 15 residues. CDR1 and CDR2 from the germline V gene are MNHEY and SMNVEV (reference sequence). CDR3 nucleotide sequence: TGTGCCAGCAGCCTCCGACAGGGGCCACAAGAGACCCAGTACTTC. Translating it yields CASSLRQGPQETQYF.